Following are 31 T cell receptor beta chains from one sample sequenced in a study of radiation and T cells in renal cell carcinoma. Measured with immunoSEQ multiplex PCR; TCRdb has only the in-frame clones, and not every one. The table has some 97,000 clones, 75% to 85% seen once; the top ten hold 7.2%. Time point given: blood 4 weeks post-SBRT, at nephrectomy. The treatment here: 15 Gy SBRT to primary tumor, nephrectomy 4 weeks later. The material was blood, obtained from a patient whose treatment included radiotherapy and nephrectomy. The source is a man aged 60 to 75 with renal cell carcinoma.

V gene TRBV2 combines with J gene TRBJ2-1; 13 bases map to TRBD2. Germline CDR1 reads SNHLY; CDR2 reads FYNNEI. Trimming cost V 7 bases and J 6 bases; bases outside gene matches: 9. The CDR3 runs to 16 residues. CDR3 amino acids: CASTRGGLAGVNEQFF. The CDR3 DNA reads as TGTGCCAGCACCCGGGGAGGACTAGCGGGAGTCAATGAGCAGTTCTTC.

V usage is TRBV25-1 and J usage is TRBJ2-4; tentatively, D is TRBD2 (5 bases). The V gene's germline CDR1 is MGHDK and CDR2 SYGVNS. Trimming took off 2 bases at V and 6 bases at J, with 14 bases between the two ends. This CDR3 is built from 15 residues. This chain's CDR3 is CASSETRALGNIQYF. Here the CDR3 DNA reads TGTGCCAGCAGTGAAACGCGGGCATTGGGAAACATTCAGTACTTC.

The chain recombines TRBV5-1 with TRBJ2-1; 11 bases line up with TRBD2. The CDR3 is 16 residues long. The V gene end was trimmed by 4 bases and the J gene end by 4 bases; junction bases not matched to a gene: 7. Germline V gives CDR1 SGHRS, CDR2 YFSETQ. CDR3 sequence (DNA): TGCGCCAGCAGCCCCTTAGCGGGAGGGCCTTACAATGAGCAGTTCTTC. Its protein is CASSPLAGGPYNEQFF.

The CDR3 bases are TGCAGCGTAAAGCCCAGACTTTACAATGAGCAGTTCTTC. This codes for CSVKPRLYNEQFF. The chain carries TRBV29-1 and TRBJ2-1; D is uncertain. The germline gives CDR1 SQVTM, CDR2 ANQGSEA. The CDR3 is 13 amino acids. Trimming took 6 bases from V and 4 from J, leaving 13 bases between them.

The rearrangement joins TRBV15 to TRBJ1-4; D uncertain. This CDR3 region has 15 residues. V shed 0 bases and J shed 2 bases, with 7 bases lying between them. The germline V gene encodes CDR1 LNHNV and CDR2 YYDKDF (reference sequence). The CDR3 nucleotides read TGTGCCACCAGCAGAGATTTGGGGACTAATGAAAAACTGTTTTTT. Amino acids: CATSRDLGTNEKLFF.

This chain connects TRBV7-8 to TRBJ1-2, with 7 bases lining up with TRBD1. Germline-derived CDR1 and CDR2 are SGHVS and FQNEAQ. Germline trimming cut 5 bases from V and 2 bases from J; bases unmatched to any gene: 5. The CDR3 spans 14 residues. CDR3 loop: CASSPATGNYGYTF. The CDR3 DNA sequence: TGTGCCAGCAGCCCAGCGACAGGGAACTATGGCTACACCTTC.

This chain uses TRBV18 with TRBJ2-7, with TRBD1 matching 8 bases. Unmatched junction bases numbered 18, after V lost 5 bases and J lost 3 bases. In germline, CDR1 is KGHSH, CDR2 LQKENI. The CDR3 has 18 residues. CDR3: CASSGTGPGTGEFYEQYF. The CDR3 nucleotides read TGTGCCAGCTCAGGAACGGGGCCCGGGACAGGAGAATTCTACGAGCAGTACTTC.

The V call is TRBV5-8, the J call TRBJ1-2; TRBD1 is a possible D gene (5 bases). Looked up from germline, CDR1 is SGHTS and CDR2 is YDEGEE. CDR3 size: 13 residues. V was pared by 6 bases and J by 2 bases, with 11 bases between. CDR3 sequence reads: CASTSQGNYGYTF. For the CDR3, the DNA is TGTGCCAGCACCTCTCAGGGAAACTATGGCTACACCTTC.

The chain employs TRBV4-1 and TRBJ2-1, with 7 bases that match TRBD1. The V segment lost 0 bases and the J segment 4 bases; nucleotides outside the gene matches: 6. This CDR3 has 16 amino acids. The germline V gene encodes CDR1 MGHRA and CDR2 YSYEKL. Here the CDR3 reads CASSQEEGDSYNEQFF. The CDR3 DNA sequence: TGCGCCAGCAGCCAAGAGGAAGGGGACAGTTACAATGAGCAGTTCTTC.

V is TRBV28 and J is TRBJ1-5; 10 bases agree with TRBD1. J was trimmed by 6 bases and V by 1 base; bases with no gene match: 6. The length of the CDR3 is 16 residues. Germline V gene data show CDR1 as MDHEN and CDR2 as SYDVKM. The CDR3 DNA reads as TGTGCCAGCAGTTTATATCGGGACAGGGGAGGTCAGCCCCAGCATTTT. This translates into CASSLYRDRGGQPQHF.

The gene calls are TRBV5-8 and TRBJ2-2, with 10 bases lining up with TRBD2. The germline V gene has CDR1 SGHTS and CDR2 YDEGEE. This CDR3 spans 18 amino acids. J gave up 4 bases and V 4 bases, and 13 bases lay outside the gene matches. The CDR3 nucleotides read TGTGCCAGCAGCGAGGGCCGGGAAGCGGGAGGGATCACCGGGGAGCTGTTTTTT. This codes for CASSEGREAGGITGELFF.

The rearrangement links TRBV4-3 to TRBJ2-7; 7 bases agree with TRBD2. CDR3 length equals 14 residues. Germline CDR1 is LGHNA and CDR2 is YSLEER. Trimming took 4 bases from V and 2 from J; bases not matched to a gene: 5. CDR3 sequence reads: CASSPGLDAYEQYF. CDR3 sequence (DNA): TGCGCCAGCAGCCCCGGACTAGACGCCTACGAGCAGTACTTC.

CDR3 DNA sequence: TGCGCCAGCAGCCCCCTTACAGGGCTTACTAATGAAAAACTGTTTTTT. Its protein product is CASSPLTGLTNEKLFF. The chain combines TRBV4-1 with TRBJ1-4, with a tentative D call TRBD1 (6 bases). Germline CDR1 reads MGHRA; CDR2 reads YSYEKL. This CDR3 is built from 16 residues. With 4 bases removed from V and 2 bases from J, the gap between germline ends came to 14 bases.

This rearrangement joins TRBV7-9 to TRBJ1-1, with 7 positions matching TRBD1. The V gene end was trimmed by 3 bases and the J gene end by 4 bases; junction bases not matched to a gene: 5. The CDR3 consists of 14 residues. Germline V gene data show CDR1 as SEHNR and CDR2 as FQNEAQ (reference sequence). The CDR3 region is CASSFTGVGTEAFF. DNA for the CDR3: TGTGCCAGCAGCTTTACAGGGGTTGGCACTGAAGCTTTCTTT.

This clone was seen a handful of times. This chain connects TRBV6-4 to TRBJ1-2, with no clear D. Between the trimmed V and J ends, which lost 5 bases and 4 bases, there was a span of 20 bases. CDR3 length equals 16 residues. From germline, CDR1 is MRHNA and CDR2 SNTAGT. In nucleotides, the CDR3 is TGTGCCAGCAGTACCCTTTCAGAGCCTAAAACCTATGGCTACACCTTC. Its protein is CASSTLSEPKTYGYTF.

J is TRBJ2-7 and V is TRBV11-2; 9 bases line up with TRBD2. CDR3 size: 15 residues. The germline gives CDR1 SGHAT, CDR2 FQNNGV. V was clipped by 1 base and J by 2 bases; unmatched bases: 3. The CDR3 DNA follows: TGTGCCAGCAGCTTAGTGCTAGCGGGAACCTACGAGCAGTACTTC. Residues: CASSLVLAGTYEQYF.

The V call is TRBV7-9, the J call TRBJ2-1; a possible D gene is TRBD1 (5 bases). This CDR3 comprises 15 residues. V shed 3 bases and J shed 4 bases, with 13 bases lying between them. Germline CDR1 SEHNR, CDR2 FQNEAQ (reference sequence). CDR3 in amino acids: CASSLGRTLYNEQFF. The CDR3 DNA is TGTGCCAGCAGCTTGGGGCGGACACTGTACAATGAGCAGTTCTTC.

The rearrangement uses TRBV27 and TRBJ2-3; possibly TRBD1 or TRBD2 for D (5 bases each). Germline V gives CDR1 MNHEY, CDR2 SMNVEV (reference sequence). There are 17 residues in the CDR3. V shed 0 bases and J shed 9 bases, with 22 bases lying between them. CDR3 nucleotide sequence: TGTGCCAGCAGTTTATCAGTAGGGACCTCCCGACCGGGGACGCAGTATTTT. This encodes CASSLSVGTSRPGTQYF.

The rearrangement uses TRBV4-1 and TRBJ2-2, with 7 positions matching TRBD2. Germline V CDR1 and CDR2: MGHRA, YSYEKL. The ends lost 7 bases at V and 2 bases at J; junction bases unmatched: 10. This CDR3 spans 16 amino acids. CDR3 nucleotides: TGCGCCAGCAAATTGGTCAGGGAGGGTAACACCGGGGAGCTGTTTTTT. This sequence encodes CASKLVREGNTGELFF.

The chain employs TRBV28 and TRBJ2-1; D not certain. This CDR3 spans 11 amino acids. Germline values: CDR1 MDHEN, CDR2 SYDVKM. The V end lost 3 bases, the J end lost 9 bases, and 6 bases lay between the germline ends. CDR3: CASSFRGEQFF. As DNA, the CDR3 is TGTGCCAGCAGTTTTCGAGGTGAGCAGTTCTTC.

This chain uses TRBV5-1 with TRBJ2-7; 9 bases map to TRBD2. Germline V lookup: CDR1 SGHRS, CDR2 YFSETQ. After removal of 4 bases from V and 1 base from J, the junction contained 3 bases not matched to a gene. The CDR3 is 14 amino acids. CDR3 sequence reads: CASSQREASYEQYF. CDR3 bases: TGCGCCAGCAGCCAGCGGGAGGCGTCCTACGAGCAGTACTTC.

This rearrangement joins TRBV4-1 to TRBJ2-1, with TRBD2 matching 9 bases. CDR1 MGHRA and CDR2 YSYEKL come from the germline V gene. This CDR3 has 17 residues. V gave up 1 base and J gave up 7 bases; unmatched junction bases: 11. The DNA for the CDR3 is TGCGCCAGCAGCCAAGGGGCAGTGCTAGCGGGATGGAATGAGCAGTTCTTC. As protein: CASSQGAVLAGWNEQFF.

The gene calls are TRBV28 and TRBJ1-2; D gene unclear. The CDR3 extends over 11 amino acids. V was cut by 4 bases and J by 4 bases, with 4 bases left in between. The germline gives CDR1 MDHEN, CDR2 SYDVKM. The CDR3 DNA follows: TGTGCCAGCAGTTACAGCTATGGCTACACCTTC. This translates into CASSYSYGYTF.

This clone was seen a single time. V usage is TRBV6-1 and J usage is TRBJ2-2; tentative D call: TRBD2 (5 bases). The CDR3 length is 14 residues. Germline CDR1 is MNHNS and CDR2 is SASEGT. V was trimmed by 3 bases and J by 6 bases, leaving 11 bases between them. CDR3 nucleotides: TGTGCCAGCAGTGACGCCGGGAAGTCCGGGGAGCTGTTTTTT. Amino acids: CASSDAGKSGELFF.

Here the CDR3 reads CASRTLAGGKQETQYF. CDR3 in DNA: TGTGCCAGCAGAACGCTAGCGGGAGGAAAACAGGAGACCCAGTACTTC. The chain joins TRBV7-8 to TRBJ2-5; 11 bases are shared with TRBD2. The CDR3 loop spans 16 amino acids. CDR1 and CDR2 (germline): SGHVS, FQNEAQ. V shed 6 bases, J shed 5 bases, and the junction held 11 bases outside the gene matches.

The chain employs TRBV10-2 and TRBJ1-2; TRBD1 matches 10 bases. The V and J ends lost 0 bases and 3 bases, in that order; junction bases with no gene match: 22. Germline CDR1 is WSHSY and CDR2 is SAAADI. The CDR3 contains 22 residues. The CDR3, as DNA: TGCGCCAGCAGTGAGTCTAAGTTTCTGAGTTCGCTTGCCGGACAGGGGGACTATGGCTACACCTTC. Residues: CASSESKFLSSLAGQGDYGYTF.

The rearrangement links TRBV11-2 to TRBJ2-5; D is uncertain. Between the trimmed V and J ends, which lost 7 bases and 2 bases, there was a span of 11 bases. Germline V CDR1 and CDR2: SGHAT, FQNNGV. The CDR3 sequence is 13 residues long. This CDR3 is CASKTAEQETQYF. In nucleotides, the CDR3 is TGTGCCAGCAAAACGGCAGAGCAAGAGACCCAGTACTTC.

The chain is built from TRBV2 and TRBJ2-5; D possibly uses TRBD1 or TRBD2 (5 bases each). Germline assignment: CDR1 SNHLY and CDR2 FYNNEI. V lost 5 bases to trimming and J lost 2 bases, with 12 bases between them. This CDR3 is built from 14 residues. CDR3 sequence reads: CASSPGTLQETQYF. The CDR3 coding sequence is TGTGCCAGCAGTCCCGGGACGTTGCAAGAGACCCAGTACTTC.

The rearrangement joins TRBV5-4 to TRBJ2-1; the match to TRBD2 covers 13 bases. The CDR3 length is 15 residues. The germline CDR1 and CDR2 sequences are SGHNT and YYREEE (reference sequence). V dropped 0 bases and J dropped 9; count of bases not matched to a gene: 3. In DNA, the CDR3 is TGTGCCAGCAGCTTGGGACTAGCGGGAGGTACTGAGCAGTTCTTC. Protein: CASSLGLAGGTEQFF.

Within the sample, this clone is medium-sized (0.01 to 0.1%). The chain links TRBV20-1 to TRBJ2-2; unclear D gene. Trimming took off 4 bases at V and 7 bases at J, with 7 bases between the two ends. This CDR3 comprises 11 residues. Germline V gene data show CDR1 as DFQATT and CDR2 as SNEGSKA (reference sequence). Written as DNA, the CDR3 is TGCAGTGCTACCACCTACGGGGAGCTGTTTTTT. It is translated as CSATTYGELFF.

The V and J genes are TRBV19 and TRBJ2-5; 7 nucleotides line up with TRBD2. The CDR3 loop spans 13 amino acids. V was pared by 7 bases and J by 5 bases, with 7 bases of the junction left unmatched. CDR1 and CDR2 from the germline V gene are LNHDA and SQIVND (reference sequence). CDR3 region: CASNGRIEETQYF. CDR3 bases: TGTGCCAGTAACGGGAGGATTGAGGAGACCCAGTACTTC. Full variable domain (outside the CDR3, taken from reference TRBV19 and TRBJ2-5): DGGITQSPKYLFRKEGQNVTLSCEQNLNHDAMYWYRQDPGQGLRLIYYSQIVNDFQKGDIAEGYSVSREKKESFPLTVTSAQKNPTAFYLCASNGRIEETQYFGPGTRLLVL.